Shown below are 14 T cell receptor beta chains from a single sample sequenced in a study of vaccination effects on CD4 cells after COVID-19 (dated by TCRdb to the early 2020s). The library was produced with the immunoSEQ multiplex PCR assay. TCRdb's version of the immuneACCESS table is confined to in-frame rearrangements and falls short of the full clone set. An unresolved V gene accounts for under half of the shortfall where checked; the remainder is of unknown origin. The sample table records over 45,000 clones; roughly 70% of these occur just once. The biggest ten clones account for about 18% of the sample. To identify antigen-specific CD4+ T cell clonotypes by their expansion, the ViraFEST assay first stimulated PBMC with viral peptide pools and then applied TCR sequencing. After approximately 11 days of culture, CD4+ T cells were isolated with the EasySep CD4+ T cell isolation kit. None of the healthy vaccine recipients had a prior SARS-CoV-2 infection, which was confirmed by nucleocapsid antibody tests that came back negative both before and after vaccination.

These TCRs are of unknown antigen specificity. The sample was CD4+ T cells from PBMCs cultured with SARS-CoV-2 spike peptides, taken before COVID-19 vaccination. This specimen's cell subset or site label, interpreted: SARS-CoV-2 spike overlapping peptide pool stimulation. The receptor source for this set is a human donor who received a COVID-19 vaccine.

The chain combines TRBV5-1 with TRBJ1-1, with 7 bases aligning to TRBD1. V gave up 2 bases and J gave up 3 bases; unmatched junction bases: 7. Looked up from germline, CDR1 is SGHRS and CDR2 is YFSETQ. The CDR3 runs to 15 residues. The CDR3 sequence is CASSLDRDSYTEAFF. The CDR3 DNA sequence: TGCGCCAGCAGCTTAGACCGGGACAGCTACACTGAAGCTTTCTTT.

CDR3 region: CASSQRGLYEKLFF. CDR3 DNA sequence: TGCGCCAGCAGCCAAAGAGGACTTTATGAAAAACTGTTTTTT. The chain recombines TRBV4-3 with TRBJ1-4; D remains unclear. The V gene lost 2 bases and the J gene lost 6 bases, with 10 bases spanning the gap. The CDR3 totals 14 residues. Looked up from germline, CDR1 is LGHNA and CDR2 is YSLEER.

This clone has just one count. The junction does not match germline at one end; this may be a read error. The rearrangement uses TRBV5-6 and TRBJ2-4, with D perhaps matching TRBD1 (6 bases). Germline lookup yields CDR1 SGHDT and CDR2 YYEEEE. This CDR3 has 11 residues. The CDR3 region is CASSNRVVEDF. The CDR3 DNA sequence: TGTGCCAGCAGCAACAGGGTAGTCGAGGACTTC.

The J gene is TRBJ1-5, the V gene TRBV15, with D unclear. Germline lookup yields CDR1 LNHNV and CDR2 YYDKDF (reference sequence). The CDR3 contains 16 residues. V was clipped by 1 base and J by 2 bases, with 12 bases between them. This CDR3 is CATSRGLTLGNQPQHF. For the CDR3, the DNA is TGTGCCACCAGCAGAGGTCTGACATTGGGCAATCAGCCCCAGCATTTT.

The chain uses TRBV7-2 and TRBJ2-1, with TRBD2 identical over 11 bases. The CDR3 totals 14 residues. CDR1 and CDR2 from the germline V gene are SGHTA and FQGNSA. The ends lost 4 bases at V and 6 bases at J; junction bases unmatched: 2. The CDR3 sequence is CASSSGLAVNEQFF. The CDR3 nucleotides read TGTGCCAGCAGCTCGGGACTAGCGGTCAATGAGCAGTTCTTC.

This clone was seen just once. V gene TRBV5-4 combines with J gene TRBJ2-5; 8 bases map to TRBD2. This CDR3 contains 15 residues. The V gene's germline CDR1 is SGHNT and CDR2 YYREEE (reference sequence). V lost 4 bases, J lost 5 bases, and 10 bases stayed unmatched. The CDR3 spells CASSQKAGGGETQYF. CDR3 sequence (DNA): TGTGCCAGCAGCCAAAAGGCGGGGGGCGGTGAGACCCAGTACTTC.

The CDR3 region has the DNA TGTGCCAGCAGCCCGGGACCCAATTCACCCCTCCACTTT. Translating gives CASSPGPNSPLHF. The V gene is TRBV6-5, the J gene TRBJ1-6, with D possibly being TRBD1 (5 bases). V lost 6 bases, J lost 7 bases, and 10 bases lay in between. Germline-derived CDR1 and CDR2 are MNHEY and SVGAGI. This CDR3 contains 13 residues.

The table lists this clone with a count of one. A junction boundary mismatches the germline segment, possibly from a read error. V gene TRBV7-8 combines with J gene TRBJ2-1; possibly TRBD2 for D (6 bases). The length of the CDR3 is 12 residues. The germline CDR1 and CDR2 sequences are SGHVS and FQNEAQ. The CDR3 sequence is CASSTGARGLVF. The CDR3 DNA reads TGTGCCAGCAGCACCGGGGCTCGGGGGTTGGTCTTC.

The chain recombines TRBV29-1 with TRBJ2-7, with 7 bases matching TRBD2. The germline V gene encodes CDR1 SQVTM and CDR2 ANQGSEA. V lost 7 bases and J lost 3; bases outside the gene matches: 9. CDR3 length: 13 residues. CDR3 residues: CSGGGRLGYEQYF. Written as DNA, the CDR3 is TGCAGCGGGGGGGGGAGGCTGGGCTACGAGCAGTACTTC.

This chain connects TRBV10-1 to TRBJ2-6; D gene ambiguous. This CDR3 contains 15 residues. Germline assignment: CDR1 WNHNN and CDR2 SYGVQD (reference sequence). The ends were cut back, 9 bases at V and 0 bases at J, with 12 bases in the middle. The CDR3 nucleotides are TGCGCCAGTCCCCCTCTCCGCTCTGGGGCCAACGTCCTGACTTTC. This codes for CASPPLRSGANVLTF.

The chain links TRBV5-1 to TRBJ2-3; D may be TRBD2 (6 bases). The germline V gene encodes CDR1 SGHRS and CDR2 YFSETQ. V was trimmed by 5 bases and J by 3 bases, leaving 13 bases between them. The CDR3 is made up of 14 amino acids. The CDR3 reads CASRGGAGTDTQYF. The CDR3 nucleotides are TGCGCCAGCAGAGGAGGGGCGGGGACAGATACGCAGTATTTT. Drawing the rest from reference TRBV5-1 and TRBJ2-3, the complete variable domain is KAGVTQTPRYLIKTRGQQVTLSCSPISGHRSVSWYQQTPGQGLQFLFEYFSETQRNKGNFPGRFSGRQFSNSRSEMNVSTLELGDSALYLCASRGGAGTDTQYFGPGTRLTVL.

This chain connects TRBV15 to TRBJ1-3; D may be TRBD1 (6 bases). CDR3 size: 14 residues. V was pared by 0 bases and J by 3 bases, with 6 bases between. CDR1 and CDR2 from the germline V gene are LNHNV and YYDKDF (reference sequence). In DNA form, the CDR3 reads TGTGCCACCAGCAGAGAACAGGGTGGAAACACCATATATTTT. The encoded protein is CATSREQGGNTIYF.

The genes are TRBV9 and TRBJ2-3, with a weak D call TRBD1 (5 bases). Per germline, CDR1 SGDLS and CDR2 YYNGEE. The CDR3 extends over 16 amino acids. V was trimmed by 0 bases and J by 6 bases, leaving 17 bases between them. This chain's CDR3 is CASSVGHRTKGDTQYF. For the CDR3, the DNA is TGTGCCAGCAGCGTAGGTCACAGGACCAAAGGCGATACGCAGTATTTT. The whole variable domain, remainder taken from reference TRBV9 and TRBJ2-3, is DSGVTQTPKHLITATGQRVTLRCSPRSGDLSVYWYQQSLDQGLQFLIQYYNGEERAKGNILERFSAQQFPDLHSELNLSSLELGDSALYFCASSVGHRTKGDTQYFGPGTRLTVL.

This chain uses TRBV24-1 with TRBJ2-1; 8 bases line up with TRBD1. Trimming took 0 bases from V and 5 from J; bases not matched to a gene: 5. The CDR3 has 16 amino acids. The germline CDR1 and CDR2 sequences are KGHDR and SFDVKD. The CDR3 region is CATSDLSGQGDNEQFF. The CDR3 nucleotides read TGTGCCACCAGTGATTTGTCAGGACAGGGTGACAATGAGCAGTTCTTC.